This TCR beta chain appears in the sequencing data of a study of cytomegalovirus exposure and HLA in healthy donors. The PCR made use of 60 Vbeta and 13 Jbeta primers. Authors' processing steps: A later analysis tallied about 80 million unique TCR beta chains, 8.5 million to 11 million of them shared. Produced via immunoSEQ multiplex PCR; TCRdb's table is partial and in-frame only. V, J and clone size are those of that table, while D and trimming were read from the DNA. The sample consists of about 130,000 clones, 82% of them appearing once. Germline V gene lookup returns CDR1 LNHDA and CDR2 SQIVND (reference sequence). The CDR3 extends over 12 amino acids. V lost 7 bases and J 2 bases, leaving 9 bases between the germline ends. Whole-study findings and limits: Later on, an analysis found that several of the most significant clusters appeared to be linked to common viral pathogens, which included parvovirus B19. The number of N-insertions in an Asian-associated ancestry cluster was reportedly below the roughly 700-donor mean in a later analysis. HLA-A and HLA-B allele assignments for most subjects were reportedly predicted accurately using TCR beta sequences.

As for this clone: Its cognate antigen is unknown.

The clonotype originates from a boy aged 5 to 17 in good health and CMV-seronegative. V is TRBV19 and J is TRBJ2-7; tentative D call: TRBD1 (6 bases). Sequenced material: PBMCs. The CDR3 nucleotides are TGTGCCAGTAAGGGGGATACCTACGAGCAGTACTTC. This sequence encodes CASKGDTYEQYF.